The clone carrying this T cell receptor beta chain was detected once. Under the authors' procedure: By means of reference gene primer amplification, nucleated cell counts were estimated. This table comes from immunoSEQ multiplex PCR, and its TCRdb copy is limited to in-frame clones, with some not included. V, J and clone size are those of that table, while D and trimming were read from the DNA. In the table there are 95,000 to 150,000 clones, about nine tenths of which are singletons. The data belong to a study of blood T cell repertoires in COVID-19. Study summary: The United States, Italy and Spain supplied acute and convalescent COVID-19 samples. In each case, the material was cDNA or gDNA derived from T cells, B-cell-depleted T cells, or PBMCs.

Germline CDR1 reads LGHNT; CDR2 reads FRNRAP. The J segment lost 3 bases and the V segment lost 6 bases, leaving 8 bases of the junction unmatched. CDR3 length equals 15 residues. This clonotype originated in a woman aged 70 to 79 with acute or convalescent COVID-19. J is TRBJ1-3 and V is TRBV12-5, with 7 bases aligning to TRBD1. Material for sequencing was peripheral blood. DNA of the CDR3: TGTGCTAGTGGGGCCAGGGGGATCAGTGGAAACACCATATATTTT. It encodes CASGARGISGNTIYF.